This TCR beta chain comes out of a study of neurological immune-mediated disorders (dated by TCRdb to about 2019). As for the study more broadly: Among the roughly 34 multiple sclerosis patients, relapsing-remitting MS was present in 31 and secondary progressive MS was present in 3. Using UMI-based sequencing, the study compared peripheral blood TCR-beta repertoires from patients with HTLV-I-associated myelopathy (HAM/TSP), patients with multiple sclerosis, and healthy controls. Longitudinal samples, technical triplicates and paired sorted CD4+ and CD8+ T-cell subsets, alongside PBMC samples, were included among the approximately 100 TCR-beta libraries. The cohort comprised 68 subjects: around 15 HAM/TSP patients, 34 multiple sclerosis patients and about 20 healthy controls.

To synthesize cDNA, template-switch 5'RACE was performed with a primer carrying a 10-nucleotide random unique molecular identifier so that each TCR transcript was tagged. Every sequencing run covered 15-18 subjects and yielded more than 200 million TCR-beta sequences. The RNeasy kit was used for extraction of total RNA. Using the KAPA Real-time Library Amplification kit, TCR-beta VDJ regions were amplified with primers for the TCR constant region and the 5'RACE anchor. A first PCR added sample indexes and Illumina adaptors, and a second PCR then raised library yield. After Ampure bead purification, the TCR product of roughly 650 bp was size-selected on a 2% E-gel SizeSelection system. Library quality was checked on a Bioanalyzer, concentration was measured with Qubit, and libraries were quantified with the Kapa Library Quantification kit before pooling. Libraries were sequenced paired-end 2 x 150 bp on an Illumina HiSeq 2500. To increase sequence diversity, roughly 24-32% phiX was spiked into each library pool. In the original analysis: The quality-filtered reads were processed with the UMI-based MiGEC pipeline, whose error correction step removed more than 90% of the raw TCR sequences. VDJ genes were aligned to IMGT germline references, and each clonotype was defined by a unique CDR3 amino acid sequence together with V-J genes. VDJtools evaluated clonal expansion, Shannon diversity and CDR3 relatedness (CalcPairwiseDistances, ClusterSamples); CLCbio workbench built phylogenetic trees. A clone was classed as expanded if it had 8 or more unique UMIs, a cutoff based on coefficient-of-variation modelling across technical triplicates. TCRdb reran the public reads through fastp at Q25 and MiXCR, keeping productive beta chains. Identical CDR3 proteins give one entry, which carries the most common genes and DNA. V and J calls and clone size were set by TCRdb, not the authors. This sample lists fewer than 75,000 distinct CDR3 sequences; 3.4% were detected once. About 3.5% of the sample is taken by the ten largest.

Unsorted PBMC libraries were generated from 2 million PBMCs stored in RNAlater at -80 °C until RNA extraction. Multiple sclerosis patients were enrolled in a US clinical protocol under which disease progression was evaluated by magnetic resonance imaging. Peripheral blood underwent Ficoll-Hypaque density gradient centrifugation to isolate PBMCs, which were then cryopreserved in liquid nitrogen. Broader findings and caveats from the paper: In a phylogenetic analysis, the repertoires of 18 out of 34 MS patients fell into a single cluster of related CDR3 sequences, pointing to a possible signature at the repertoire level. The highest TCR clonal expansion was observed in HAM/TSP patients, whereas the lowest was observed in MS patients, even when compared with healthy controls. Expanded clones from different subjects shared no identical CDR3 amino acid sequences, which suggests that TCR-beta repertoires were private in all groups. The MS cluster was not associated with any clinical or MRI features, and the authors stated that larger cohorts are needed.

This clonotype was seen repeatedly, ten times or more. Its antigen remains undetermined. No quality values exist for individual bases; no much larger clone is one base distant. Including cysteine and phenylalanine, the CDR3 has 13 amino acids. Left in the record is the CDR3 DNA by itself, 39 bases read in frame from the first base. From a lookup of the germline V gene, CDR1 and CDR2 are SQVTM and ANQGSEA. Relative to germline, V is 6 bases shorter and J is 1 base shorter, with 12 bases between their ends. The clonotype comes from a man aged 40-50 years with multiple sclerosis. Sequenced input: PBMCs. The chain couples TRBV29-1 to TRBJ2-5; the D segment cannot be called with confidence. The sequenced DNA is TGCAGCGTCCTGGGCCGACCCCAAGAGACCCAGTACTTC. Its translation is CSVLGRPQETQYF.